This TCR beta chain is from a study of cytotoxic CD8 clonotypes in ibrutinib-treated CLL. Study conclusions and caveats: Once treatment began, public clonotypes, which were uncommon, contracted or stayed stable.

V lost 4 bases and J 6 bases, leaving 13 bases between the germline ends. CDR1 is LGHNA, CDR2 YSLEER, per germline. This CDR3 region has 15 residues. Sequenced by immunoSEQ multiplex PCR; TCRdb stores in-frame clones only, minus some. The data hold 100,000 to 150,000 clones, with 80% to 90% observed a single time. The sample holds one count of this clone. Antigen specificity is unknown. This chain uses TRBV4-3 with TRBJ1-6, with D perhaps matching TRBD1 (5 bases). The sample was PBMCs, taken after 24 months of ibrutinib treatment. The receptor was derived from a human donor with chronic lymphocytic leukemia. DNA of the CDR3: TGCGCCAGCAGCCCGGAGGGGAACGGTAATTCACCCCTCCACTTT. Protein: CASSPEGNGNSPLHF.